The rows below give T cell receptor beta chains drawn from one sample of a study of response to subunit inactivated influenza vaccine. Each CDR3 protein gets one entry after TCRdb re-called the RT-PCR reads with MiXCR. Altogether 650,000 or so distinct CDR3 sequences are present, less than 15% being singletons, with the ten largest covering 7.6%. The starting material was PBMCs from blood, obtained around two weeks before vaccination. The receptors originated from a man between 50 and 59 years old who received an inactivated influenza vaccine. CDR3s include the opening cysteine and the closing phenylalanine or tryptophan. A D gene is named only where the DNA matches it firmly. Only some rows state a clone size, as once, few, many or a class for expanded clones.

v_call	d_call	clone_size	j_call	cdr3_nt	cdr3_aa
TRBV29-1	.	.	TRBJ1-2	TGCAGCGTTGGGCAGGGACGCCCCTTCGGCTACACCTTC	CSVGQGRPFGYTF
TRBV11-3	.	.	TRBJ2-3	TGTGCCAGCAGCTTAGGTCTAAGCGGGCCCGGAGATACGCAGTATTTT	CASSLGLSGPGDTQYF
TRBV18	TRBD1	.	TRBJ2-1	TGTGCCAGCTCAAAGGGACAGGGGATCAATGAGCAGTTCTTC	CASSKGQGINEQFF
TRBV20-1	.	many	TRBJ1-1	TGCAGTGCTAGAGTCGGGACCGCGAACACTGAAGCTTTCTTT	CSARVGTANTEAFF
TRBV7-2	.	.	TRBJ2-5	TGTGCCAGCAGCTTATGGGGCGACCCCTTCTTACAAGAGACCCAGTACTTC	CASSLWGDPFLQETQYF
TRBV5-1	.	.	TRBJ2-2	TGCGCCAGCAGCCCAAGACAGCCGAACACCGGGGAGCTGTTTTTT	CASSPRQPNTGELFF
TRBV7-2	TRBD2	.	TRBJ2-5	TGTGCCAGCAGCTTATACGCGGGGGAACAGTACTTC	CASSLYAGEQYF
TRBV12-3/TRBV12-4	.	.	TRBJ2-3	TGTGCCAGTGTCGGGAGACCTAGCACAGATACGCAGTATTTT	CASVGRPSTDTQYF
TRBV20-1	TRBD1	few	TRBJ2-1	TGCAGTGCTCTCGACAGGGCGCCTGAGCAGTTCTTC	CSALDRAPEQFF
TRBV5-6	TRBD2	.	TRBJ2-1	TGTGCCAGCAGCCCGACGGGACTAGCGGGAGTTCTTTCCTACAATGAGCAGTTCTTC	CASSPTGLAGVLSYNEQFF
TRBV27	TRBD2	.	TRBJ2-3	TGTGCCAGCACCGAAATGGTCGGGAGGGATACGCAGTATTTT	CASTEMVGRDTQYF
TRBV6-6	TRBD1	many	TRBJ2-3	TGTGCCAGCAGTTCACTGGCTGGGACAGAAGATACGCAGTATTTT	CASSSLAGTEDTQYF
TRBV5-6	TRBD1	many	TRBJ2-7	TGTGCCAGCAGCTTCCCGCAGGGGGATAGCGTCCTCTACGAGCAGTACTTC	CASSFPQGDSVLYEQYF
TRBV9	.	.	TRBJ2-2	TGTGCCAGCAGCGTCAGGGTGAACACCGGGGAGCTGTTTTTT	CASSVRVNTGELFF
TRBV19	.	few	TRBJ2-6	TGTGCCAGTCAGCAGGGGCCTGGGGCCAACGTCCTGACTTTC	CASQQGPGANVLTF
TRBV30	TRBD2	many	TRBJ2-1	TGTGCCTGGAGTGTTGGACTAGCGATGGATGAGCAGTTCTTC	CAWSVGLAMDEQFF
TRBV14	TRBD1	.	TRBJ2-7	TGTGCCAGCAGCCAAGATGGGACAGGGGGCCTCGAGCAGTACTTC	CASSQDGTGGLEQYF
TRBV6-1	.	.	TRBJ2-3	TGTGCCAGCAGCGAAGTAAAGACCGAGGGCTCAGATACGCAGTATTTT	CASSEVKTEGSDTQYF
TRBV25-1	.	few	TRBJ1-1	TGTGCCAGCAGTGAATTGATGAACACTGAAGCTTTCTTT	CASSELMNTEAFF
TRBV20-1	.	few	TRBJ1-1	TGCAGTGCTAGTCGGGAGGGGAACACTGAAGCTTTCTTT	CSASREGNTEAFF
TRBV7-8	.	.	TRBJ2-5	TGTGCCAGCAGCTTAGACCAAACAGAGTACCAAGAGACCCAGTACTTC	CASSLDQTEYQETQYF
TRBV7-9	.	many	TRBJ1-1	TGTGCCAGCAGCTTAAAGGATAAAGCTTTCTTT	CASSLKDKAFF
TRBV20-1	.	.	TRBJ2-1	TGCAGTGCTAGGGATTGGAGTAATGAGCAGTTCTTC	CSARDWSNEQFF
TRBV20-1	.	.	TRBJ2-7	TGCAGTGCCCCGGACATTAGCTCCTACGAGCAGTACTTC	CSAPDISSYEQYF
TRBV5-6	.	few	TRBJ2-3	TGTGCCAGCAGCGCTGCGAACACAGATACGCAGTATTTT	CASSAANTDTQYF
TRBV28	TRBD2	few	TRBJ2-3	TGTGCCAGCAGTTTATCCCCTGGACTAGCGGATAACACAGATACGCAGTATTTT	CASSLSPGLADNTDTQYF
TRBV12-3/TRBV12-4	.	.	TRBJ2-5	TGTGCCAGCAGTTTGAGCGGGTCAAGAGAGACCCAGTACTTC	CASSLSGSRETQYF
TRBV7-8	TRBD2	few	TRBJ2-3	TGTGCCAGCAGCTCCTTGACTAGCGGGGTTGTGGATACGCAGTATTTT	CASSSLTSGVVDTQYF
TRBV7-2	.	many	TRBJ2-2	TGTGCCAGCAGCCACCAGCGGACCGCGAACACCGGGGAGCTGTTTTTT	CASSHQRTANTGELFF
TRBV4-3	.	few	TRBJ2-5	TGCGCCAGCAGCCAAGATTGGACAAATCCTAGGGCCCAGTACTTC	CASSQDWTNPRAQYF
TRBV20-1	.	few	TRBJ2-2	TGCAGTGCTAAACGACGGTCCACCGGGGAGCTGTTTTTT	CSAKRRSTGELFF
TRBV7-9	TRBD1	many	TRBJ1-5	TGTGCCAGCAGCTTAGGCCAGGGGGATCAGCCCCAGCATTTT	CASSLGQGDQPQHF
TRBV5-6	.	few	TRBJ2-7	TGTGCCAGCAGCTTGCCAGGGACGAGGGAGCAGTACTTC	CASSLPGTREQYF
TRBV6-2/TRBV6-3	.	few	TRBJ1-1	TGTGCCAGCAGCCCGGAAGGGACTGAAGCTTTCTTT	CASSPEGTEAFF
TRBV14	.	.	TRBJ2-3	TGTGCCAGCGGGAGTTTGCCAGATACGCAGTATTTT	CASGSLPDTQYF
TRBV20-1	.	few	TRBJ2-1	TGCAGTGCTACCGATGGCCCCGAGAATGAGCAGTTCTTC	CSATDGPENEQFF
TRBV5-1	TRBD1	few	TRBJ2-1	TGCGCCAGCAGCCCACCGACAGGGGCCTTCTACAATGAGCAGTTCTTC	CASSPPTGAFYNEQFF
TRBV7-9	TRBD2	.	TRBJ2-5	TGTGCCAGCAGCCCCTTTAACGGGAGGATCGAGACCCAGTACTTC	CASSPFNGRIETQYF
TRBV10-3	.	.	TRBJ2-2	TGTGCCATCAGGTCCGTGACTAGTGCCACCGGGGAGCTGTTTTTT	CAIRSVTSATGELFF
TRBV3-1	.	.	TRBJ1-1	TGTGCCAGCAGCCTTGGGCCGACAGGTAACACTGAAGCTTTCTTT	CASSLGPTGNTEAFF
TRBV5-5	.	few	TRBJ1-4	TGTGCCAGCACAAAGACGGGGGGGGAAGAAAAACTGTTTTTT	CASTKTGGEEKLFF
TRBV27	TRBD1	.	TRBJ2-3	TGTGCCAGCAGACACAGGGGTACGTCAGATACGCAGTATTTT	CASRHRGTSDTQYF
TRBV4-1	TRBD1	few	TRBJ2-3	TGCGCCAGCAGCCAAGGGTATTTGGGACAGCTCACAGATACGCAGTATTTT	CASSQGYLGQLTDTQYF
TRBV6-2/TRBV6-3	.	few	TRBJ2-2	TGTGCCAGCAGTTACCAGGGGAGTATCACCGGGGAGCTGTTTTTT	CASSYQGSITGELFF
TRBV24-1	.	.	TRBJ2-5	TGTGCCACCAGTGATACCAGGGAGACGGAGACCCAGTACTTC	CATSDTRETETQYF
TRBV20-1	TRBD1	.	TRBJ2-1	TGCAGTGCGGACAGGCCAGGACTCACCCTAACCTACAATGAGCAGTTCTTC	CSADRPGLTLTYNEQFF
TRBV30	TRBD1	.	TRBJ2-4	TGTGCCTGGAGCGGACAGGATTCTAGGAACATTCAGTACTTC	CAWSGQDSRNIQYF
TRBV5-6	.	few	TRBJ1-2	TGTGCCAGCAGCTTGGTTCGGGATGGCTACACCTTC	CASSLVRDGYTF
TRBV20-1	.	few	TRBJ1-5	TGCAGTGCTAGCGAGGTTAGCAATCAGCCCCAGCATTTT	CSASEVSNQPQHF
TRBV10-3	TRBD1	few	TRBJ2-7	TGTGCCATCCCTGGGGGTTGGGACAGGGTATCCTACGAGCAGTACTTC	CAIPGGWDRVSYEQYF
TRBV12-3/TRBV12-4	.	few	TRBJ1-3	TGTGCCAGCAACCAGTTTACCGGGGGCACCATATATTTT	CASNQFTGGTIYF
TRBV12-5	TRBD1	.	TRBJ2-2	TGTGCTAGTGGTTTGGAAGGACAGGGTAGCTCCGGGGAGCTGTTTTTT	CASGLEGQGSSGELFF
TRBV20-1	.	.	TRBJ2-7	TGCAGTGCTAGAGACGTAGGGGCGATCTACGAGCAGTACTTC	CSARDVGAIYEQYF